This passage covers 27 T cell receptor beta chains from one sample sequenced in a study of cytomegalovirus exposure and HLA in healthy donors. A multiplex PCR was run with 60 Vbeta primers and 13 Jbeta primers. Produced via immunoSEQ multiplex PCR; TCRdb's table is partial and in-frame only. The sample has 120,000 or so clones, 75% to 80% seen once. Sequenced: PBMCs. These receptors came from a woman aged 40 to 49 in good health and CMV-seronegative.

The chain employs TRBV25-1 and TRBJ2-7, with D hard to call. The germline V gene encodes CDR1 MGHDK and CDR2 SYGVNS. The ends were cut back, 2 bases at V and 5 bases at J, with 10 bases in the middle. The CDR3 contains 13 residues. CDR3 coding DNA: TGTGCCAGCAGTGAAGTTATCCTAGACGAGCAGTACTTC. Translated: CASSEVILDEQYF.

This chain's CDR3 is CASSPPTGTDTQYF. The CDR3 coding sequence is TGTGCCAGCAGTCCCCCTACGGGCACAGATACGCAGTATTTT. The chain has TRBV7-9 and TRBJ2-3; D unresolved. Trimming shortened V by 6 bases and J by 1 base, and 11 bases separated the two germline ends. This CDR3 has 14 residues. Looked up from germline, CDR1 is SEHNR and CDR2 is FQNEAQ (reference sequence).

The genes are TRBV15 and TRBJ1-4, with D maybe TRBD1 (5 bases). V lost 5 bases and J 0 bases, leaving 16 bases between the germline ends. Germline-derived CDR1 and CDR2 are LNHNV and YYDKDF (reference sequence). The CDR3 sequence is 17 residues long. CDR3 nucleotides: TGTGCCACCAGCGGACGGGGGGAATTTGCAACTAATGAAAAACTGTTTTTT. Its protein is CATSGRGEFATNEKLFF.

The rearrangement links TRBV5-6 to TRBJ2-7, with D possibly matching TRBD2 (6 bases). Germline CDR1 is SGHDT and CDR2 is YYEEEE. V was cut by 2 bases and J by 2 bases, with 14 bases left in between. This CDR3 has 15 amino acids. The CDR3 sequence: CASSFFPSETYEQYF. The CDR3 DNA is TGTGCCAGCAGCTTTTTTCCTAGCGAAACCTACGAGCAGTACTTC.

The gene calls are TRBV4-2 and TRBJ2-5, with 16 positions matching TRBD2. CDR1 LGHNA and CDR2 YNFKEQ come from the germline V gene. V was pared by 1 base and J by 4 bases, with 3 bases of the junction left unmatched. The length of the CDR3 is 17 residues. The CDR3: CASSQGGTSGGGETQYF. Here the CDR3 DNA reads TGTGCCAGCAGCCAAGGGGGGACTAGCGGGGGGGGAGAGACCCAGTACTTC.

This clone appeared a few times. V is TRBV7-6 and J is TRBJ2-7, with 12 positions matching TRBD2. V was pared by 5 bases and J by 2 bases, with 4 bases of the junction left unmatched. This CDR3 has 15 amino acids. The germline V gene has CDR1 SGHVS and CDR2 FNYEAQ. In nucleotides, the CDR3 is TGTGCCAGCAGCCTTCGACTAGCGGGAGCCTACGAGCAGTACTTC. Encoded protein: CASSLRLAGAYEQYF.

The gene calls are TRBV7-2 and TRBJ2-1, with 8 bases fitting TRBD1. This CDR3 has 15 amino acids. Germline trimming cut 1 base from V and 9 bases from J; bases unmatched to any gene: 8. Germline assignment: CDR1 SGHTA and CDR2 FQGNSA. The CDR3: CASSLVGQGAREQFF. Written as DNA, the CDR3 is TGTGCCAGCAGCTTAGTTGGGCAGGGGGCTCGTGAGCAGTTCTTC. Drawing the rest from reference TRBV7-2 and TRBJ2-1, the complete variable domain is GAGVSQSPSNKVTEKGKDVELRCDPISGHTALYWYRQSLGQGLEFLIYFQGNSAPDKSGLPSDRFSAERTGGSVSTLTIQRTQQEDSAVYLCASSLVGQGAREQFFGPGTRLTVL.

This clone was picked up one time. CDR3 DNA sequence: TGTGCCAGCACCGGGAGAGCGTTCCCCGGGGAGCTGTTTTTT. Its protein is CASTGRAFPGELFF. The chain recombines TRBV6-6 with TRBJ2-2; the D gene is possibly TRBD2 (6 bases). Germline assignment: CDR1 MNHNY and CDR2 SVGAGI (reference sequence). This CDR3 has 14 residues. The germline V and J ends were trimmed by 7 bases and 6 bases, with 15 bases remaining between them.

The count of this clone is one. The chain employs TRBV27 and TRBJ2-7; the D is unclear. Between the trimmed V and J ends, which lost 6 bases and 0 bases, there was a span of 12 bases. Germline assignment: CDR1 MNHEY and CDR2 SMNVEV (reference sequence). The CDR3 loop spans 14 amino acids. CDR3 coding DNA: TGTGCCAGCAGCACTCGACCAGGCTCCTACGAGCAGTACTTC. This translates into CASSTRPGSYEQYF.

This chain uses TRBV28 with TRBJ1-1; the D is unclear. Trimming removed 8 bases at V and 2 bases at J, with 12 bases between. Germline-derived CDR1 and CDR2 are MDHEN and SYDVKM. The CDR3 is 13 residues long. The CDR3 spells CASARGINTEAFF. CDR3 sequence (DNA): TGTGCCAGCGCCCGGGGAATCAACACTGAAGCTTTCTTT.

The chain links TRBV27 to TRBJ1-6; D unresolved. The length of the CDR3 is 12 residues. Germline assignment: CDR1 MNHEY and CDR2 SMNVEV (reference sequence). Between the trimmed V and J ends, which lost 5 bases and 6 bases, there was a span of 5 bases. As DNA, the CDR3 is TGTGCCAGCAGTCTCCTTAATTCACCCCTCCACTTT. It specifies CASSLLNSPLHF.

The chain uses TRBV6-4 and TRBJ2-2, with D perhaps matching TRBD2 (5 bases). The CDR3 is 13 residues long. V gave up 2 bases and J gave up 4 bases, with 5 bases separating them. Germline assignment: CDR1 MRHNA and CDR2 SNTAGT. CDR3 residues: CASSDGSTGELFF. Here the CDR3 DNA reads TGTGCCAGCAGTGACGGGAGCACCGGGGAGCTGTTTTTT.

DNA for the CDR3: TGTGCCAGCAGCTTGTTTGCGGGAGGAGAGACCCAGTACTTC. It translates to CASSLFAGGETQYF. The genes are TRBV5-4 and TRBJ2-5; 8 nucleotides match TRBD2. This CDR3 is built from 14 residues. J lost 4 bases, V lost 1 base, and 3 bases had no gene match. In germline, CDR1 is SGHNT, CDR2 YYREEE (reference sequence).

This sequence joins TRBV4-1 and TRBJ1-5; tentatively, D is TRBD1 (6 bases). V lost 0 bases to trimming and J lost 3 bases, with 18 bases between them. The germline V gene has CDR1 MGHRA and CDR2 YSYEKL. The CDR3 has 18 amino acids. The CDR3 coding sequence is TGCGCCAGCAGCCAAGAGGCCCCTCCCAGGGGCGCCAATCAGCCCCAGCATTTT. Translation: CASSQEAPPRGANQPQHF.

This chain uses TRBV18 with TRBJ1-1, with D unresolved. The germline gives CDR1 KGHSH, CDR2 LQKENI. CDR3 length: 14 amino acids. Trimming took 1 base from V and 1 from J, leaving 7 bases between them. The CDR3 sequence: CASSPRSGNTEAFF. In DNA, the CDR3 is TGTGCCAGCTCACCACGATCGGGGAACACTGAAGCTTTCTTT.

A remark on this clone: This same CDR3 is encoded by further DNA sequences in the sample. V is TRBV7-2 and J is TRBJ1-4; TRBD1 matches at 8 bases. From germline, CDR1 is SGHTA and CDR2 FQGNSA. J gave up 8 bases and V 2 bases, and 16 bases lay outside the gene matches. The CDR3 is 18 amino acids. The CDR3 loop is CASSLRPIWTGILEKLFF. The CDR3 DNA sequence: TGTGCCAGCAGCTTACGCCCAATATGGACAGGGATTCTGGAAAAACTGTTTTTT.

The chain is built from TRBV10-1 and TRBJ2-1; TRBD2 aligns across 9 bases. CDR1 and CDR2 from the germline V gene are WNHNN and SYGVQD (reference sequence). With 2 bases clipped from V and 4 bases from J, the junction kept 12 bases outside the gene matches. This CDR3 is 18 amino acids long. The CDR3 region is CASSEPGSPSGVYNEQFF. In nucleotides, the CDR3 is TGCGCCAGCAGTGAGCCAGGCTCCCCTAGCGGGGTTTACAATGAGCAGTTCTTC.

This clone appeared a few times. The chain employs TRBV28 and TRBJ1-4, with 7 bases identical to TRBD1. Germline lookup yields CDR1 MDHEN and CDR2 SYDVKM. Losses at the gene ends were 7 bases for V and 3 bases for J; bases not matched to a gene: 2. This CDR3 comprises 13 residues. CDR3 sequence: CASTGTANEKLFF. The CDR3 DNA sequence: TGTGCCAGCACCGGGACAGCTAATGAAAAACTGTTTTTT.

As concerns this clone: Other nucleotide sequences from this sample produce the same CDR3. The chain has TRBV28 and TRBJ1-5, with 9 bases aligning to TRBD1. CDR1 and CDR2 (germline): MDHEN, SYDVKM. The trim removed 4 bases at V and 4 bases at J, leaving 2 bases unmatched. The CDR3 totals 14 residues. The CDR3 is CASSSGQGNQPQHF. The CDR3 DNA is TGTGCCAGCAGTTCGGGACAGGGAAATCAGCCCCAGCATTTT.

This chain's CDR3 is CASSPLKGGPGETDTQYF. The CDR3 DNA is TGTGCCAGCTCACCTCTAAAGGGAGGGCCTGGGGAAACAGATACGCAGTATTTT. This sequence joins TRBV18 and TRBJ2-3, with 7 bases identical to TRBD2. CDR3 length equals 18 residues. The V gene end was trimmed by 3 bases and the J gene end by 3 bases; junction bases not matched to a gene: 15. CDR1 and CDR2 from the germline V gene are KGHSH and LQKENI.

V is TRBV28 and J is TRBJ2-5; TRBD2 aligns across 10 bases. The V and J ends lost 2 bases and 11 bases, in that order; junction bases with no gene match: 5. CDR3 length: 13 amino acids. Germline CDR1 is MDHEN and CDR2 is SYDVKM. In nucleotides, the CDR3 is TGTGCCAGCAGTTTAGAGCTGGGACTAGCGCAGTACTTC. It codes for CASSLELGLAQYF.

V and J are TRBV6-5 and TRBJ2-7; 7 bases align to TRBD1. The junction had 10 bases not matched to a gene; V was cut back by 5 bases and J by 6 bases. Germline V CDR1 and CDR2: MNHEY, SVGAGI. The CDR3 spans 14 residues. The CDR3 loop is CASSRTGIVREQYF. The DNA for the CDR3 is TGTGCCAGCAGTCGGACAGGAATTGTGCGCGAGCAGTACTTC.

The rearrangement joins TRBV25-1 to TRBJ2-3; 7 nucleotides agree with TRBD2. Germline V gene lookup returns CDR1 MGHDK and CDR2 SYGVNS. CDR3 length: 14 residues. The trim removed 4 bases at V and 2 bases at J, leaving 3 bases unmatched. CDR3 protein: CASSVGTNTDTQYF. The DNA for the CDR3 is TGTGCCAGCAGTGTAGGGACTAACACAGATACGCAGTATTTT.

The chain is built from TRBV29-1 and TRBJ2-1; TRBD2 might be the D (6 bases). The ends were cut back, 2 bases at V and 3 bases at J, with 14 bases in the middle. CDR1 and CDR2 (germline): SQVTM, ANQGSEA. The CDR3 has 15 residues. This chain's CDR3 is CSVEHRPGLYNEQFF. CDR3 DNA: TGCAGCGTTGAACACAGGCCGGGACTCTACAATGAGCAGTTCTTC.

This clone was counted a few times. The V and J genes are TRBV5-5 and TRBJ2-3; the D gene is possibly TRBD1 (7 bases). Between the trimmed V and J ends, which lost 2 bases and 0 bases, there was a span of 19 bases. This CDR3 is built from 18 residues. CDR1 SGHKS and CDR2 YYEKEE come from the germline V gene (reference sequence). This chain's CDR3 is CASSFAGGLYGSTDTQYF. The DNA of the CDR3 is TGTGCCAGCAGCTTTGCAGGGGGGCTTTACGGTAGCACAGATACGCAGTATTTT.

This chain joins TRBV28 and TRBJ2-2; D possibly corresponds to TRBD1 (5 bases). CDR1 and CDR2 from the germline V gene are MDHEN and SYDVKM. This CDR3 spans 15 amino acids. V was cut by 7 bases and J by 3 bases, with 15 bases left in between. The CDR3 reads CASTRGSEDTGELFF. The CDR3 DNA follows: TGTGCCAGCACTAGGGGCTCCGAGGACACCGGGGAGCTGTTTTTT.

This chain joins TRBV18 and TRBJ2-1; tentative D call: TRBD2 (5 bases). Trimming pared 2 bases from V and 16 bases from J, leaving 21 bases between. The CDR3 has 14 residues. Germline CDR1 is KGHSH and CDR2 is LQKENI. The DNA for the CDR3 is TGTGCCAGCTCACCAGAGGGATACACCACCGACCAATTCTTC. Amino acid sequence: CASSPEGYTTDQFF.